This T cell receptor (beta chain) was captured by sequencing in a study of T-cell reconstitution after alpha-beta-depleted transplantation in children. Unique molecular identifiers were incorporated into the prepared TCRbeta library. MiXCR, run by TCRdb on the PCR reads, gives a single entry per CDR3 protein. Counted here are approximately 250,000 distinct CDR3 sequences, 7.5% to 10% occurring once; the ten biggest clones make up about 5.4%. This CDR3 spans 15 amino acids. V was cut by 5 bases and J by 8 bases, with 19 bases left in between. In its sample, this clonotype was seen many times. Sequencing was performed on PBMCs from the stem cell graft donor, taken from the stem cell graft. This clonotype was sampled from a human donor who donated a stem cell graft to a child with SCID. This chain connects TRBV12-3 or TRBV12-4 to TRBJ2-1; perhaps D is TRBD1 or TRBD2 (7 bases each). The CDR3 DNA follows: TGTGCCAGCAGTCCCCCAGCGGGACAGAGGGATGAGCAGTTCTTC. Translated, it gives CASSPPAGQRDEQFF.